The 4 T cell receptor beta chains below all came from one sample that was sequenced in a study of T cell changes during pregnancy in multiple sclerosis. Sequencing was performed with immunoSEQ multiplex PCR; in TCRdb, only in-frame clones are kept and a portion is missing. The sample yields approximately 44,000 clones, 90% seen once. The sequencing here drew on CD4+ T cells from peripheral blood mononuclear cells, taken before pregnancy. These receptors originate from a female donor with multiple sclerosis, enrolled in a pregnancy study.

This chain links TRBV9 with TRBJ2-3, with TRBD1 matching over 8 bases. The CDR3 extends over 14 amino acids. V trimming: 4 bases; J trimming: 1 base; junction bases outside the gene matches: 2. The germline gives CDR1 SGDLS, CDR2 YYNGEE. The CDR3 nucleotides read TGTGCCAGCAGCTTGGGACAGGGCACAGATACGCAGTATTTT. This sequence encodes CASSLGQGTDTQYF.

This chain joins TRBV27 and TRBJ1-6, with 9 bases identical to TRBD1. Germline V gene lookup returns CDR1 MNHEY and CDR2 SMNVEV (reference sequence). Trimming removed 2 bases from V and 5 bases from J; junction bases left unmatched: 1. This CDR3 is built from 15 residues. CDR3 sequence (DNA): TGTGCCAGCAGTTTAAGACAGGGGGATAATTCACCCCTCCACTTT. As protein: CASSLRQGDNSPLHF.

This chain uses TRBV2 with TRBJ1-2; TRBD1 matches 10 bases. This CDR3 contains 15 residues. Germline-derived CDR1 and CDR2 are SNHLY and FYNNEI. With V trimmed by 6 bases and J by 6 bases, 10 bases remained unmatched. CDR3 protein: CASRSDRGSLDGYTF. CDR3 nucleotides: TGTGCCAGCAGGTCGGACAGGGGGAGTTTGGATGGCTACACCTTC.

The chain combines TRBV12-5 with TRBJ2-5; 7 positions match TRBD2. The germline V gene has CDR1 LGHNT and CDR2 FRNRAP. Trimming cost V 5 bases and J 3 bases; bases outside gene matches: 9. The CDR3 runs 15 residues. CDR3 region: CASGGGEGPKETQYF. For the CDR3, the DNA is TGTGCTAGTGGTGGGGGGGAGGGACCGAAAGAGACCCAGTACTTC. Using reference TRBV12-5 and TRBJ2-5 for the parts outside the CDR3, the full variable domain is DARVTQTPRHKVTEMGQEVTMRCQPILGHNTVFWYRQTMMQGLELLAYFRNRAPLDDSGMPKDRFSAEMPDATLATLKIQPSEPRDSAVYFCASGGGEGPKETQYFGPGTRLLVL.